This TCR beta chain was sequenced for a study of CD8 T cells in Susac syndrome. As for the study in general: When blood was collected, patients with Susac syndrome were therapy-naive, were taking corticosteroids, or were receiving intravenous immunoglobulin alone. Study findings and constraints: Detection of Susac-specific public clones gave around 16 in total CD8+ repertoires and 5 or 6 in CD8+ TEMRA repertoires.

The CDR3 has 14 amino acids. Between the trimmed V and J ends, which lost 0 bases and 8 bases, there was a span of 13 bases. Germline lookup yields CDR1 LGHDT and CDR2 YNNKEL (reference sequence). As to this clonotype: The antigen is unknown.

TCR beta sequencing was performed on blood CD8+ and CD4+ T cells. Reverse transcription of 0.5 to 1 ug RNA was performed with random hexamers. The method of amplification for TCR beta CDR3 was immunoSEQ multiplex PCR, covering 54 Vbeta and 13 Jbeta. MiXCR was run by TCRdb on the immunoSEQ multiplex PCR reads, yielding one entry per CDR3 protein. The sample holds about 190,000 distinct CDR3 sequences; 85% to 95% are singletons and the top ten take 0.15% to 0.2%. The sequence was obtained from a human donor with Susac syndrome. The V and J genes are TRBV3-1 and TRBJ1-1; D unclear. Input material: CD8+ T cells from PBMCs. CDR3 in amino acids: CASSQDQEFGEAFF. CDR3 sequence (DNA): TGTGCCAGCAGCCAAGATCAGGAATTTGGGGAAGCTTTCTTT.